A single sample gave rise to the 31 T cell receptor beta chains below, sequenced in a study of blood T cell repertoires in COVID-19. Using immunoSEQ multiplex PCR, the repertoire was profiled, and TCRdb retains in-frame clones only, with some absent. The top ten hold roughly 4% of the sample, which has approximately 110,000 clones, roughly 86% seen once. The specimen sequenced was peripheral blood. These receptors were obtained from a man aged 40-50 years with acute or convalescent COVID-19.

The rearrangement joins TRBV30 to TRBJ1-2; D might be TRBD1 (5 bases). V gave up 8 bases and J gave up 0 bases, with 13 bases separating them. Germline V lookup: CDR1 GTSNPN, CDR2 SVGIG (reference sequence). The CDR3 has 13 residues. CDR3 sequence: CAGGDTANYGYTF. CDR3 coding DNA: TGTGCCGGGGGAGATACGGCTAACTATGGCTACACCTTC.

V gene TRBV7-9 combines with J gene TRBJ1-4, with 9 bases that match TRBD1. CDR3 size: 17 residues. Losses at the gene ends were 5 bases for V and 8 bases for J; bases not matched to a gene: 15. Per the germline V gene, CDR1 is SEHNR and CDR2 is FQNEAQ (reference sequence). The DNA for the CDR3 is TGTGCCAGCAGCGCATTTCCCGGGACAGGGCCAAAGGAAAAACTGTTTTTT. Protein sequence: CASSAFPGTGPKEKLFF.

The genes are TRBV6-4 and TRBJ2-1; 10 nucleotides align to TRBD2. Germline-derived CDR1 and CDR2 are MRHNA and SNTAGT. The CDR3 loop spans 14 amino acids. J lost 7 bases, V lost 6 bases, and 6 bases had no gene match. The CDR3 DNA is TGTGCCAGCAGCCCAGCGGGGGGGCCGAATGAGCAGTTCTTC. Its protein product is CASSPAGGPNEQFF.

V gene TRBV3-1 (or the pseudogene TRBV3-2) combines with J gene TRBJ1-2; 7 positions agree with TRBD1. Germline CDR1 is LGHDT and CDR2 is YNNKEL (reference sequence). V shed 4 bases and J 8 bases; nucleotides not matched to a gene: 7. The CDR3 runs 13 residues. CDR3 in DNA: TGTGCCAGCAGCCTCGACAGGGTTAAAGGCTACACCTTC. Translation gives CASSLDRVKGYTF.

The gene calls are TRBV25-1 and TRBJ1-3; D is ambiguous. Trimming removed 3 bases from V and 2 bases from J, with 8 bases in between. Germline CDR1 is MGHDK and CDR2 is SYGVNS. This CDR3 is built from 14 residues. The CDR3, as DNA: TGTGCCAGCAGTGATACCGGAGCTGGAAACACCATATATTTT. Residues: CASSDTGAGNTIYF. Full variable domain (missing parts from reference TRBV25-1 and TRBJ1-3): EADIYQTPRYLVIGTGKKITLECSQTMGHDKMYWYQQDPGMELHLIHYSYGVNSTEKGDLSSESTVSRIRTEHFPLTLESARPSHTSQYLCASSDTGAGNTIYFGEGSWLTVV.

The chain employs TRBV7-2 and TRBJ1-1; 7 nucleotides match TRBD1. The length of the CDR3 is 13 residues. Germline loops: CDR1 SGHTA, CDR2 FQGNSA. The junction had 10 bases not matched to a gene; V was cut back by 5 bases and J by 10 bases. The CDR3 reads CASSPTGPGGAFF. The CDR3 nucleotides read TGTGCCAGCAGCCCGACAGGGCCTGGGGGAGCTTTCTTT.

J is TRBJ2-1 and V is TRBV5-1, with 11 bases aligning to TRBD1. Trimming took 0 bases from V and 0 from J; bases not matched to a gene: 2. The CDR3 is made up of 17 amino acids. The V gene's germline CDR1 is SGHRS and CDR2 YFSETQ. The CDR3: CASSLVGTGGSYNEQFF. The CDR3 region has the DNA TGCGCCAGCAGCTTGGTCGGGACAGGGGGCTCCTACAATGAGCAGTTCTTC.

This clone was seen a few times. The chain recombines TRBV27 with TRBJ1-5, with D unclear. Germline CDR1 MNHEY, CDR2 SMNVEV (reference sequence). Trimming stripped 5 bases from V and 7 bases from J, with 9 bases between. The CDR3 is made up of 12 amino acids. In DNA form, the CDR3 reads TGTGCCAGCAGTCCCTCTGGCCAGCCCCAGCATTTT. Its protein product is CASSPSGQPQHF.

This clone has a single count. The genes are TRBV5-1 and TRBJ2-1; 8 bases line up with TRBD1. The ends lost 4 bases at V and 8 bases at J; junction bases unmatched: 8. CDR1 is SGHRS and CDR2 is YFSETQ in the germline V gene. The CDR3 extends over 14 amino acids. The DNA for the CDR3 is TGCGCCAGCAGCCTGGACAGGGTCGGCGATGAGCAGTTCTTC. Residues: CASSLDRVGDEQFF.

The chain joins TRBV10-1 to TRBJ2-1; a possible D gene is TRBD2 (6 bases). With 3 bases removed from V and 0 bases from J, the gap between germline ends came to 9 bases. Germline CDR1 and CDR2: WNHNN and SYGVQD (reference sequence). The CDR3 runs to 15 residues. The CDR3 is CASSDDGSSYNEQFF. CDR3 sequence (DNA): TGCGCCAGCAGTGACGACGGGAGCTCCTACAATGAGCAGTTCTTC.

Of note for this clone: This same CDR3 is encoded by further DNA sequences in the sample. CDR3 coding DNA: TGCGCCAGCAGAAGCCTGACAGGGGGGACTGAAGCTTTCTTT. Protein product: CASRSLTGGTEAFF. The rearrangement links TRBV5-1 to TRBJ1-1; 9 bases are shared with TRBD1. Germline V CDR1 and CDR2: SGHRS, YFSETQ. This CDR3 contains 14 residues. The J segment lost 5 bases and the V segment lost 5 bases, leaving 7 bases of the junction unmatched.

The chain joins TRBV15 to TRBJ2-3, with D tentatively TRBD1 (6 bases). The germline gives CDR1 LNHNV, CDR2 YYDKDF (reference sequence). CDR3 size: 14 residues. V dropped 5 bases and J dropped 4 bases, with 13 bases sitting between them. This CDR3 is CATSPRQDPDTQYF. CDR3 bases: TGTGCCACCAGCCCGCGACAGGATCCAGATACGCAGTATTTT.

The sample holds a few counts of this clone. The gene calls are TRBV13 and TRBJ1-1; D remains unclear. V lost 3 bases and J 3 bases, leaving 5 bases between the germline ends. The CDR3 loop spans 12 amino acids. The germline V gene has CDR1 PRHDT and CDR2 FYEKMQ (reference sequence). The DNA of the CDR3 is TGTGCCAGCAGCTTTGGAGACACTGAAGCTTTCTTT. It is translated as CASSFGDTEAFF.

This chain uses TRBV7-8 with TRBJ2-3; TRBD2 is a possible D gene (7 bases). Germline CDR1 reads SGHVS; CDR2 reads FQNEAQ. The length of the CDR3 is 17 residues. V lost 1 base, J lost 2 bases, and 16 bases lay in between. CDR3 bases: TGTGCCAGCAGCTTAGGAATGGGCGGGGGCTCCACAGATACGCAGTATTTT. Translated: CASSLGMGGGSTDTQYF. Complete variable domain (other parts from reference TRBV7-8 and TRBJ2-3): GAGVSQSPRYKVAKRGQDVALRCDPISGHVSLFWYQQALGQGPEFLTYFQNEAQLDKSGLPSDRFFAERPEGSVSTLKIQRTQQEDSAVYLCASSLGMGGGSTDTQYFGPGTRLTVL.

The J gene is TRBJ2-1, the V gene TRBV19, with TRBD2 matching over 7 bases. The CDR3 runs to 13 residues. The V and J ends lost 6 bases and 9 bases, in that order; junction bases with no gene match: 8. Germline-derived CDR1 and CDR2 are LNHDA and SQIVND (reference sequence). Here the CDR3 reads CASSPLTSAEQFF. CDR3 nucleotides: TGTGCCAGTAGCCCCCTTACTAGCGCTGAGCAGTTCTTC.

The chain carries TRBV6-5 and TRBJ2-2, with D perhaps matching TRBD2 (5 bases). Germline CDR1 MNHEY, CDR2 SVGAGI. The CDR3 is 13 amino acids. V shed 6 bases and J shed 0 bases, with 5 bases lying between them. In nucleotides, the CDR3 is TGTGCCAGCAGGACTACGAACACCGGGGAGCTGTTTTTT. Translated: CASRTTNTGELFF.

This chain uses TRBV4-1 with TRBJ1-6, with D unclear. This CDR3 is 14 amino acids long. Germline CDR1 and CDR2: MGHRA and YSYEKL. Trimming took 4 bases from V and 1 from J, leaving 5 bases between them. This CDR3 reads CASSPGSYNSPLHF. The CDR3 DNA reads TGCGCCAGCAGCCCGGGTTCCTATAATTCACCCCTCCACTTT.

The V and J genes are TRBV27 and TRBJ1-2, with a tentative D call TRBD1 (6 bases). The CDR3 contains 14 residues. Germline-derived CDR1 and CDR2 are MNHEY and SMNVEV (reference sequence). V was cut by 5 bases and J by 4 bases, with 14 bases left in between. This CDR3 is CASSPGDPFYGYTF. The CDR3 DNA reads as TGTGCCAGCAGTCCAGGGGACCCCTTCTATGGCTACACCTTC.

The chain combines TRBV9 with TRBJ2-1; 7 bases line up with TRBD2. This CDR3 is built from 17 residues. Germline V gene lookup returns CDR1 SGDLS and CDR2 YYNGEE. J was trimmed by 6 bases and V by 3 bases; bases with no gene match: 15. In DNA form, the CDR3 reads TGTGCCAGCAGCGCCCCCGGACGGGGAGGGGCTACCAATGAGCAGTTCTTC. Its translation is CASSAPGRGGATNEQFF.

V usage is TRBV12-3 or TRBV12-4 and J usage is TRBJ1-1; D is ambiguous. Trimming cost V 8 bases and J 0 bases, with 10 bases left between them. The CDR3 loop spans 13 amino acids. The CDR3 loop reads CASRGGLNTEAFF. DNA of the CDR3: TGTGCCAGCCGCGGCGGGTTGAACACTGAAGCTTTCTTT.

This clone was counted once. The rearrangement links TRBV11-2 to TRBJ2-1, with TRBD2 matching 13 bases. Trimming took 2 bases from V and 7 from J; bases not matched to a gene: 11. This CDR3 is 18 amino acids long. CDR1 is SGHAT, CDR2 FQNNGV, per germline. The CDR3 region is CASSLFLKRTSGSNEQFF. DNA of the CDR3: TGTGCCAGCAGCTTATTCCTCAAGCGGACTAGCGGGAGTAATGAGCAGTTCTTC.

The rearrangement links TRBV24-1 to TRBJ1-5; 8 bases map to TRBD1. Germline V CDR1 and CDR2: KGHDR, SFDVKD. The CDR3 is 14 amino acids. J gave up 2 bases and V 10 bases, and 6 bases lay outside the gene matches. The CDR3 nucleotides are TGTGCCACTCAAGGACAGGGTGGCAATCAGCCCCAGCATTTT. Translation: CATQGQGGNQPQHF.

This clone was found once. The rearrangement joins TRBV5-1 to TRBJ2-1, with 7 bases that match TRBD2. The CDR3 has 16 amino acids. The junction had 17 bases not matched to a gene; V was cut back by 6 bases and J by 8 bases. CDR1 is SGHRS, CDR2 YFSETQ, per germline. CDR3 sequence (DNA): TGCGCCAGCACCCCGTCCGGGAGGCCCTCATCAGATGAGCAGTTCTTC. It translates to CASTPSGRPSSDEQFF.

This clone was seen only once. The rearrangement links TRBV7-9 to TRBJ2-2; unclear D gene. The CDR3 totals 13 residues. V gave up 7 bases and J gave up 0 bases, with 6 bases separating them. In germline, CDR1 is SEHNR, CDR2 FQNEAQ (reference sequence). The CDR3 protein is CASTDSNTGELFF. As DNA, the CDR3 is TGTGCCAGCACCGACTCGAACACCGGGGAGCTGTTTTTT.

The rearrangement joins TRBV21-1 to TRBJ2-1; TRBD2 is the table's D call, not checked against the DNA. TRBV21-1 is tagged as a pseudogene. The CDR3 is 15 amino acids. The CDR3, as DNA: TGTGCCAGCAGCCCCCGGGTAAAACCATCCCATGAGCAGTTCTTC. This encodes CASSPRVKPSHEQFF.

The chain combines TRBV2 with TRBJ2-2; the match to TRBD2 covers 15 bases. CDR1 and CDR2 from the germline V gene are SNHLY and FYNNEI. The CDR3 is 18 residues long. The ends lost 4 bases at V and 3 bases at J; junction bases unmatched: 6. Here the CDR3 DNA reads TGTGCCAGCAGTGGGACTAGCGGGAGGGTAAGGGACACCGGGGAGCTGTTTTTT. This codes for CASSGTSGRVRDTGELFF.

This clone has only one observation. The V and J genes are TRBV6-5 and TRBJ1-5, with 8 bases lining up with TRBD1. V lost 6 bases and J lost 3; bases outside the gene matches: 1. The CDR3 is made up of 13 amino acids. CDR1 and CDR2 (germline): MNHEY, SVGAGI. The CDR3 is CASRTGDNQPQHF. CDR3 in DNA: TGTGCCAGCAGGACAGGGGACAATCAGCCCCAGCATTTT.

V gene TRBV5-8 combines with J gene TRBJ2-7, with D perhaps matching TRBD2 (7 bases). V was trimmed by 5 bases and J by 7 bases, leaving 25 bases between them. In germline, CDR1 is SGHTS, CDR2 YDEGEE. The CDR3 totals 16 residues. The chain's CDR3 is CASRSESGGFWREQYF. The CDR3 DNA is TGTGCCAGCAGAAGTGAGTCGGGGGGCTTTTGGAGGGAGCAGTACTTC.

The chain employs TRBV6-1 and TRBJ1-3; D might be TRBD1 (5 bases). The CDR3 consists of 14 residues. Germline V lookup: CDR1 MNHNS, CDR2 SASEGT. V shed 0 bases and J shed 7 bases, with 10 bases lying between them. The CDR3, as DNA: TGTGCCAGCAGTGAAGCAGGGGTCACTAACACCATATATTTT. Translated: CASSEAGVTNTIYF.

The chain is built from TRBV5-4 and TRBJ1-3, with D uncertain. The CDR3 runs 16 residues. Germline values: CDR1 SGHNT, CDR2 YYREEE (reference sequence). V was clipped by 0 bases and J by 0 bases, with 10 bases between them. The CDR3 DNA sequence: TGTGCCAGCAGCTTGGGGCAGGCAAACTCTGGAAACACCATATATTTT. It translates to CASSLGQANSGNTIYF.

This chain uses TRBV7-3 with TRBJ2-7; 7 bases line up with TRBD1. The CDR3 has 14 residues. Germline V gene lookup returns CDR1 SGHTA and CDR2 FQGTGA. The V segment lost 5 bases and the J segment 3 bases; nucleotides outside the gene matches: 7. CDR3 protein: CASSPNAGGYEQYF. CDR3 nucleotide sequence: TGTGCCAGCAGCCCGAACGCAGGGGGCTACGAGCAGTACTTC.